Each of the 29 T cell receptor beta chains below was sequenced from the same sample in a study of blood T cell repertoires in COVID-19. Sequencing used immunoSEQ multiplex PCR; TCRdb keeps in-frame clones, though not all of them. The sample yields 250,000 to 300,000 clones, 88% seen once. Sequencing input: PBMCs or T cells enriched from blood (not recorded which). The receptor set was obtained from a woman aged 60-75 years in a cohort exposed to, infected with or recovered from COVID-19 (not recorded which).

The CDR3 DNA reads as TGTGCCAGCAGCCGAGGACTAGCCAATGAGCAGTTCTTC. This translates into CASSRGLANEQFF. The V call is TRBV4-2, the J call TRBJ2-1; 8 nucleotides match TRBD2. Trimming at V came to 4 bases and at J to 6 bases, leaving 2 bases not matched to a gene. The CDR3 length is 13 residues. From germline, CDR1 is LGHNA and CDR2 YNFKEQ.

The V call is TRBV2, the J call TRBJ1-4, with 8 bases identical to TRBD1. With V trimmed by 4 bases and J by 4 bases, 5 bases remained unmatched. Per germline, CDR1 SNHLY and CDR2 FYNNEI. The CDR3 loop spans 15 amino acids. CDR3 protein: CASSGMDRDNEKLFF. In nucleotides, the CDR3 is TGTGCCAGCAGTGGGATGGACAGGGATAATGAAAAACTGTTTTTT. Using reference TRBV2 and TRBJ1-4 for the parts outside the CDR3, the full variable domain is EPEVTQTPSHQVTQMGQEVILRCVPISNHLYFYWYRQILGQKVEFLVSFYNNEISEKSEIFDDQFSVERPDGSNFTLKIRSTKLEDSAMYFCASSGMDRDNEKLFFGSGTQLSVL.

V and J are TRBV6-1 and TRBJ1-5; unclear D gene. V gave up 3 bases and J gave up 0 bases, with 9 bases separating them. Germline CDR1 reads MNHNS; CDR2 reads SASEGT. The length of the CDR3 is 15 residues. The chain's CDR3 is CASSDGRLSNQPQHF. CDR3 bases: TGTGCCAGCAGTGACGGCAGACTTAGCAATCAGCCCCAGCATTTT.

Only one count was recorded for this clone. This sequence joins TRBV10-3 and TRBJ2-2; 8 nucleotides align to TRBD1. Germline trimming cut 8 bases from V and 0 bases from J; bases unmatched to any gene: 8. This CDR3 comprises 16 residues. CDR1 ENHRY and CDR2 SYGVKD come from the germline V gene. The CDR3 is CAISRGLGSNTGELFF. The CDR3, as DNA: TGTGCCATCTCCAGGGGGCTAGGGTCGAACACCGGGGAGCTGTTTTTT.

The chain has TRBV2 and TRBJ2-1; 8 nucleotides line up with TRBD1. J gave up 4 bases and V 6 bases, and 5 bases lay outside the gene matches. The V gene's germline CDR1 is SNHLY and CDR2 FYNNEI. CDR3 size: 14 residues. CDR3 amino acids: CASRGTGSYNEQFF. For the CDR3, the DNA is TGTGCCAGCAGGGGGACAGGTTCGTACAATGAGCAGTTCTTC.

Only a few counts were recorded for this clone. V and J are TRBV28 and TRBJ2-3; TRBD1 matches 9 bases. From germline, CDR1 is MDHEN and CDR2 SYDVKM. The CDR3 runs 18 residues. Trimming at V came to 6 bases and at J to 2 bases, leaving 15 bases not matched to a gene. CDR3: CASRTTAGTGILTDTQYF. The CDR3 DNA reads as TGTGCCAGCAGAACTACTGCCGGGACAGGGATTCTCACAGATACGCAGTATTTT.

The CDR3 coding sequence is TGTGCCAGCAGTGTACAGGCCCCAGAGGATGAAGCTTTCTTT. Its protein is CASSVQAPEDEAFF. The chain recombines TRBV2 with TRBJ1-1, with D possibly TRBD1 on 5 matching bases. V dropped 4 bases and J dropped 7 bases, with 16 bases sitting between them. The CDR3 runs to 14 residues. CDR1 SNHLY and CDR2 FYNNEI come from the germline V gene.

CDR3 region: CAWSVVRERNEQFF. In nucleotides, the CDR3 is TGTGCCTGGAGTGTAGTGCGGGAGAGGAATGAGCAGTTCTTC. The chain recombines TRBV30 with TRBJ2-1, with 7 bases identical to TRBD2. V was pared by 0 bases and J by 7 bases, with 6 bases of the junction left unmatched. The CDR3 is made up of 14 amino acids. Germline lookup yields CDR1 GTSNPN and CDR2 SVGIG (reference sequence).

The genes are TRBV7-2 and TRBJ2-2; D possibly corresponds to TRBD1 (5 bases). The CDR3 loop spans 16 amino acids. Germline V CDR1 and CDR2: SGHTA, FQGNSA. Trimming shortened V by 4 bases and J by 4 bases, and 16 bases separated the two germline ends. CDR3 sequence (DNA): TGTGCCAGCAGCTACCCTAAGGGGCGAGCCACCGGGGAGCTGTTTTTT. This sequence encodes CASSYPKGRATGELFF.

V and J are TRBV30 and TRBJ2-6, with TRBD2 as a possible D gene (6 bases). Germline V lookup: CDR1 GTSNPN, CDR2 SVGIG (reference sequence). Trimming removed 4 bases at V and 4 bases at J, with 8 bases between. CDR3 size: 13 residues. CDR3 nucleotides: TGTGCCTGGACCCGGGGGGGGGCCAACGTCCTGACTTTC. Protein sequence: CAWTRGGANVLTF.

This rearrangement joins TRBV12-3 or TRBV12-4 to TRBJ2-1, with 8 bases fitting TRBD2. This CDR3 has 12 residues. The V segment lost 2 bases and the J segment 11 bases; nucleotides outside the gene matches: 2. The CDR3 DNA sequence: TGTGCCAGCAGTTTACGCGGGAGGAAGCAGTTCTTC. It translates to CASSLRGRKQFF.

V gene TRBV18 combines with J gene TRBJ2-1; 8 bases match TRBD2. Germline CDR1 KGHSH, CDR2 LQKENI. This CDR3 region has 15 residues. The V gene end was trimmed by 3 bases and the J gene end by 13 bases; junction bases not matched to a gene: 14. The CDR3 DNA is TGTGCCAGCTCACCGGGGGAATTAGCGGGATTCCGTCAGTTCTTC. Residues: CASSPGELAGFRQFF.

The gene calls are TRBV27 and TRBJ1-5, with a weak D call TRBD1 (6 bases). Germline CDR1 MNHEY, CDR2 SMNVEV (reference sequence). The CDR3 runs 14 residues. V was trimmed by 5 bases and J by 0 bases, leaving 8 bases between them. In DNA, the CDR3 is TGTGCCAGCAGTAAACAGGGTAGCAATCAGCCCCAGCATTTT. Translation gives CASSKQGSNQPQHF.

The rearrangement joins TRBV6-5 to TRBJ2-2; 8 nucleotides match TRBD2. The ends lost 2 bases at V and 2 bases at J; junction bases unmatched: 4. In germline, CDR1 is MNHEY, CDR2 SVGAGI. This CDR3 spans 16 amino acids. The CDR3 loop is CASSYGLAGNTGELFF. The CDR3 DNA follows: TGTGCCAGCAGTTACGGGCTAGCGGGTAACACCGGGGAGCTGTTTTTT.

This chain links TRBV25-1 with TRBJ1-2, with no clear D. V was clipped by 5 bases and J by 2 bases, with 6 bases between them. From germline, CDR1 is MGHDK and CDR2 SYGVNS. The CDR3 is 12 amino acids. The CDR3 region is CASSKQNYGYTF. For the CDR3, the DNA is TGTGCCAGCAGTAAACAAAACTATGGCTACACCTTC.

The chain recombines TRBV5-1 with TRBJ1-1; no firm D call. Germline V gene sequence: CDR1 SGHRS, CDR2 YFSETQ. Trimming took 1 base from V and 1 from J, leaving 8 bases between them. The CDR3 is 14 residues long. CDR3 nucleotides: TGCGCCAGCAGCTTGCGAGGGAGGAACACTGAAGCTTTCTTT. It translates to CASSLRGRNTEAFF.

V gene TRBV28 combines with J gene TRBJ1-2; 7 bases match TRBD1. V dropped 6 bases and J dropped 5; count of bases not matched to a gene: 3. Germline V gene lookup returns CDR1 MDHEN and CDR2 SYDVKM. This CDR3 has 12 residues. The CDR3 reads CASRTGNYGYTF. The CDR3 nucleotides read TGTGCCAGCAGGACAGGGAATTATGGCTACACCTTC.

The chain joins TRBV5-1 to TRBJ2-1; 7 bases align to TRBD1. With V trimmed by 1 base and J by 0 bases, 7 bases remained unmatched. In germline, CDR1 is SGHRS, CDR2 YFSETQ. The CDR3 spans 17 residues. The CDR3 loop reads CASSLRGQSRSYNEQFF. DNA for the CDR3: TGCGCCAGCAGCTTGCGGGGACAGAGCCGCTCCTACAATGAGCAGTTCTTC.

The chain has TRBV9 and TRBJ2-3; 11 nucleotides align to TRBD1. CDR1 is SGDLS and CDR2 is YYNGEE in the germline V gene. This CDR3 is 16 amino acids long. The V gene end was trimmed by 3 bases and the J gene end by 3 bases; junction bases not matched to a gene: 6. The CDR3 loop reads CASSANRDRGTDTQYF. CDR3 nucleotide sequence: TGTGCCAGCAGCGCGAACCGGGACAGGGGGACAGATACGCAGTATTTT.

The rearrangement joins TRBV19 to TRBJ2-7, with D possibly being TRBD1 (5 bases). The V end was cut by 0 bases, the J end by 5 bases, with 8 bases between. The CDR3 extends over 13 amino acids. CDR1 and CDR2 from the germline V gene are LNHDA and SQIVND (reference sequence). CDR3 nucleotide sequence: TGTGCCAGTAGTATAGACAGGGTGAACGAGCAGTACTTC. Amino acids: CASSIDRVNEQYF.

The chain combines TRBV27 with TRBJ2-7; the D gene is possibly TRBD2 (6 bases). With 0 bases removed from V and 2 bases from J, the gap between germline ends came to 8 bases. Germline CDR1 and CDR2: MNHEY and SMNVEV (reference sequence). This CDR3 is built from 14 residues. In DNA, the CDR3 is TGTGCCAGCAGTTTATCTCGGGGGACCTACGAGCAGTACTTC. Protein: CASSLSRGTYEQYF.

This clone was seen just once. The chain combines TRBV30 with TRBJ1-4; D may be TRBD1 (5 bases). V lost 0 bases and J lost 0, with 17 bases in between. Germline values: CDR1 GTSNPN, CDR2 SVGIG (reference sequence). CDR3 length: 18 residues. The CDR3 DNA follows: TGTGCCTGGAGTGTACGGGGGGGGACCTGGGCAACTAATGAAAAACTGTTTTTT. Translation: CAWSVRGGTWATNEKLFF.

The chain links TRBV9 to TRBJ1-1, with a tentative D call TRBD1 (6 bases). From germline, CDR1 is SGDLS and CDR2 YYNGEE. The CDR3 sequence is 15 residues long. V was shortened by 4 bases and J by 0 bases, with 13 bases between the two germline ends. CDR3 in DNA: TGTGCCAGCAGCACCCGACAGGACATGAACACTGAAGCTTTCTTT. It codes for CASSTRQDMNTEAFF. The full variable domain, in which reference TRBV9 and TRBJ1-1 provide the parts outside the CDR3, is DSGVTQTPKHLITATGQRVTLRCSPRSGDLSVYWYQQSLDQGLQFLIQYYNGEERAKGNILERFSAQQFPDLHSELNLSSLELGDSALYFCASSTRQDMNTEAFFGQGTRLTVV.

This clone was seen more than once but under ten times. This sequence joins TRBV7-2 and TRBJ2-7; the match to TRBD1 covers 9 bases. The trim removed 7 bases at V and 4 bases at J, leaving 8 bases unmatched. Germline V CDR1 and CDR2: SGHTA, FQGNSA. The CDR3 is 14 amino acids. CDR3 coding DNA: TGTGCCAGCACCCCGGGACAGGGTGGATACGAGCAGTACTTC. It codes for CASTPGQGGYEQYF.

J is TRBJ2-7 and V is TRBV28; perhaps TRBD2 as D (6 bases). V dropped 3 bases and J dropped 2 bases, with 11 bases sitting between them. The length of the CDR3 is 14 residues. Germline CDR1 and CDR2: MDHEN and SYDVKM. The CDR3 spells CASSFSSGTYEQYF. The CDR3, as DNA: TGTGCCAGCAGTTTTAGTAGCGGAACCTACGAGCAGTACTTC.

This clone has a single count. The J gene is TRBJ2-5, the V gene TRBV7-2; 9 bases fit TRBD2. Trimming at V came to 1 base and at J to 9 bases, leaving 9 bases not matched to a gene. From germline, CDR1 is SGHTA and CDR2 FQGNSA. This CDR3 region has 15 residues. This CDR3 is CASSLVWLAGSSQYF. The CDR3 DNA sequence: TGTGCCAGCAGCTTAGTTTGGCTAGCGGGATCCTCCCAGTACTTC.

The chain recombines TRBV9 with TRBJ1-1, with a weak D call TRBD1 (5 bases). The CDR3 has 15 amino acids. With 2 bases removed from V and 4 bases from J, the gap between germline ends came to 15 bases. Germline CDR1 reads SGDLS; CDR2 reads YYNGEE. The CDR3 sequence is CASSVDSSPGTEAFF. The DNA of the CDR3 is TGTGCCAGCAGCGTCGACAGTAGCCCGGGCACTGAAGCTTTCTTT.

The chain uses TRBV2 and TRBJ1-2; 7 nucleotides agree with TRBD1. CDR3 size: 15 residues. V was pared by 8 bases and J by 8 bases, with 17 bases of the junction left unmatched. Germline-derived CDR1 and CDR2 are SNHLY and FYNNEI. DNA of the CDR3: TGTGCCAGCTCTGAAAGGGTAGGGGGCGCGAAGGGCTACACCTTC. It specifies CASSERVGGAKGYTF.

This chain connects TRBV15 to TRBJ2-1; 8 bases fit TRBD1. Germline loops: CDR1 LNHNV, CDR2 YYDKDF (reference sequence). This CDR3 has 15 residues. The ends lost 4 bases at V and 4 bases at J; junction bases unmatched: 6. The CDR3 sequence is CATSITQGAYNEQFF. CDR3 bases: TGTGCCACCAGCATTACCCAGGGGGCGTACAATGAGCAGTTCTTC.